A single T cell receptor (beta chain) is shown here with its context. No antigen is known for it. These data are taken from a study of T cells after yellow fever vaccination. Study-wide findings and caveats: A weaker but faster secondary response was observed, peaking on day 5 versus 15.

V was shortened by 6 bases and J by 5 bases, with 17 bases between the two germline ends. The germline CDR1 and CDR2 sequences are SGDLS and YYNGEE. The CDR3 consists of 15 residues. TCRdb reprocessed the 5' RACE reads with MiXCR, giving one entry per CDR3 protein. The table has some 300,000 distinct CDR3 sequences, around 9.3% seen once; the top ten hold around 3.5%. The sample in question was CD4+ T cells sorted from PBMCs, obtained 5 days after the yellow fever booster vaccination. The chain carries TRBV9 and TRBJ1-4, with a possible D match to TRBD1 (5 bases). The clonotype originates from a man aged 18 to 30 who received the YFV17D yellow fever vaccine. CDR3 nucleotide sequence: TGTGCCAGCAACCCCCGGGGGTGGGCCAATGAAAAACTGTTTTTT. It is translated as CASNPRGWANEKLFF.